This T cell receptor (beta chain) was identified during a study of beta chain features in type 1 diabetes. The investigators reverse transcribed all of the isolated RNA, so they sequenced expressed TCRB transcripts. This table comes from immunoSEQ multiplex PCR, and its TCRdb copy is limited to in-frame clones, with some not included. The data contain more than 140,000 clones, less than 10% of them singletons. The sequence was obtained from a woman aged 40 to 50 in good health. The sequencing input was central memory CD4+ T cells from blood.

The CDR3 nucleotides are TGTGCCAGTAGTATACTGGGCACCGGGGGGAACACTGAAGCTTTCTTT. It is translated as CASSILGTGGNTEAFF. The V gene is TRBV19, the J gene TRBJ1-1; weak D call: TRBD1 (5 bases). The CDR3 runs 16 residues. Trimming removed 2 bases from V and 1 base from J, with 14 bases in between. Germline lookup yields CDR1 LNHDA and CDR2 SQIVND (reference sequence).